The 10 T cell receptor beta chains below were found in one sample sequenced in a study of Graves' ophthalmopathy and Graves' hyperthyroidism. The sequenced template was RNA, covering the TCR beta CDR3 region. First-round RT-PCR used HTBI primers; second-round multiplex PCR followed. One entry per CDR3 protein results from TCRdb running MiXCR on the multiplex PCR reads. This table holds about 480,000 distinct CDR3 sequences, around 15% found once. Specimen: blood. The receptors were sampled from a woman in her thirties with Graves' ophthalmopathy.

This clonotype came up a few times. CDR3 sequence: CASSLPTGMETQYF. CDR3 nucleotide sequence: TGTGCCAGCAGCTTACCGACAGGGATGGAGACCCAGTACTTC. V is TRBV11-1 and J is TRBJ2-5; 7 nucleotides align to TRBD1. This CDR3 is built from 14 residues. V lost 2 bases, J lost 5 bases, and 5 bases stayed unmatched. Looked up from germline, CDR1 is SGHAT and CDR2 is FQDESV (reference sequence). The whole variable domain, filled in from reference TRBV11-1 and TRBJ2-5, reads EAEVAQSPRYKITEKSQAVAFWCDPISGHATLYWYRQILGQGPELLVQFQDESVVDDSQLPKDRFSAERLKGVDSTLKIQPAELGDSAMYLCASSLPTGMETQYFGPGTRLLVL.

In its sample, this clonotype was seen many times. The J gene is TRBJ2-4, the V gene TRBV10-3; 8 positions match TRBD1. The CDR3 contains 14 residues. Germline V CDR1 and CDR2: ENHRY, SYGVKD. Germline trimming cut 4 bases from V and 3 bases from J; bases unmatched to any gene: 2. The CDR3: CAISATGDKNIQYF. The CDR3 region has the DNA TGTGCCATCAGTGCGACAGGGGACAAAAACATTCAGTACTTC.

Remarks on this clonotype: The junction differs from germline at one of its ends, possibly a read error. J is TRBJ1-3 and V is TRBV5-1; D gene uncertain. Germline CDR1 and CDR2: SGHRS and YFSETQ. The CDR3 has 14 amino acids. The CDR3 DNA sequence: TGCGCCAGCAGCCCGGCGGGGTCCGGAAACACCATATGTTTT. Translated, it gives CASSPAGSGNTICF.

The rearrangement links TRBV28 to TRBJ2-7, with TRBD1 as a possible D gene (6 bases). V lost 5 bases to trimming and J lost 8 bases, with 10 bases between them. Germline CDR1 is MDHEN and CDR2 is SYDVKM. The CDR3 contains 11 residues. Here the CDR3 DNA reads TGTGCCAGCAGTCCAGGGGAGAAGCAGTACTTC. It encodes CASSPGEKQYF.

Many counts were recorded for this clonotype. This chain joins TRBV2 and TRBJ2-7; D perhaps matches TRBD2 (6 bases). Trimming pared 8 bases from V and 1 base from J, leaving 12 bases between. CDR3 length equals 13 residues. Looked up from germline, CDR1 is SNHLY and CDR2 is FYNNEI. Here the CDR3 DNA reads TGTGCCAGCCGCCCTAGCGAATCCTACGAGCAGTACTTC. Translation: CASRPSESYEQYF.

This clonotype was detected many times. The chain joins TRBV19 to TRBJ1-1, with D unresolved. Trimming cost V 4 bases and J 8 bases, with 8 bases left between them. The CDR3 loop spans 11 amino acids. The germline V gene has CDR1 LNHDA and CDR2 SQIVND (reference sequence). CDR3 in amino acids: CASSTLKEAFF. The CDR3 DNA sequence: TGTGCCAGTAGTACCCTAAAAGAAGCTTTCTTT. The full variable domain, its missing parts supplied by reference TRBV19 and TRBJ1-1, is DGGITQSPKYLFRKEGQNVTLSCEQNLNHDAMYWYRQDPGQGLRLIYYSQIVNDFQKGDIAEGYSVSREKKESFPLTVTSAQKNPTAFYLCASSTLKEAFFGQGTRLTVV.

There are many counts of this clonotype. J is TRBJ2-2 and V is TRBV6-1; TRBD1 might be the D (5 bases). This CDR3 spans 16 amino acids. CDR1 is MNHNS and CDR2 is SASEGT in the germline V gene. V lost 6 bases to trimming and J lost 6 bases, with 20 bases between them. Written as DNA, the CDR3 is TGTGCCAGCAGATCAGGGTCCTCCATTCGACCCGGGGAGCTGTTTTTT. Translated, it gives CASRSGSSIRPGELFF.

There are many counts of this clonotype. This chain links TRBV29-1 with TRBJ2-5, with a tentative D call TRBD2 (6 bases). Trimming took off 1 base at V and 0 bases at J, with 9 bases between the two ends. Per the germline V gene, CDR1 is SQVTM and CDR2 is ANQGSEA. The CDR3 is 14 residues long. CDR3 in amino acids: CSVEGGLYQETQYF. CDR3 bases: TGCAGCGTTGAAGGGGGACTCTACCAAGAGACCCAGTACTTC.

This clonotype was seen many times. V usage is TRBV27 and J usage is TRBJ1-5, with unresolved D. Germline CDR1 reads MNHEY; CDR2 reads SMNVEV (reference sequence). Trimming shortened V by 2 bases and J by 7 bases, and 6 bases separated the two germline ends. The CDR3 length is 12 residues. The CDR3 sequence: CASSLTGQPQHF. CDR3 nucleotides: TGTGCCAGCAGTTTAACGGGGCAGCCCCAGCATTTT.

This clonotype was picked up a small number of times. The V and J genes are TRBV7-3 and TRBJ2-7; weak D call: TRBD1 (5 bases). This CDR3 has 14 amino acids. Germline V lookup: CDR1 SGHTA, CDR2 FQGTGA. The germline V and J ends were trimmed by 4 bases and 5 bases, with 15 bases remaining between them. CDR3 amino acids: CASSSRGPTNEQYF. In DNA form, the CDR3 reads TGTGCCAGCAGCTCAAGGGGCCCTACTAACGAGCAGTACTTC.